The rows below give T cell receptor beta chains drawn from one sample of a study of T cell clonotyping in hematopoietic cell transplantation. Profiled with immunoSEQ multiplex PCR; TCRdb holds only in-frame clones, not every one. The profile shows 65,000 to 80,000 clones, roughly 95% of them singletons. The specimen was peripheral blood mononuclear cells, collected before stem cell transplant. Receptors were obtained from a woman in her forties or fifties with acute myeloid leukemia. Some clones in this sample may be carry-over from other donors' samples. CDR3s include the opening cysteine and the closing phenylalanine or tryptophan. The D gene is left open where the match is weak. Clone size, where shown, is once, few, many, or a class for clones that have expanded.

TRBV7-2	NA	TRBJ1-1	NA	CASSLGGGITEAFF	TGTGCCAGCAGCTTAGGTGGGGGGATCACTGAAGCTTTCTTT
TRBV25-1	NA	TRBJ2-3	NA	CASMAVSTDTQYF	TGTGCCAGCATGGCAGTTAGCACAGATACGCAGTATTTT
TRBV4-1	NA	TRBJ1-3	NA	CASSYPGRAGNTIYF	TGCGCCAGCAGCTATCCGGGACGGGCTGGAAACACCATATATTTT
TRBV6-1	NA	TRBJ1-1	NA	CASRSPEAFF	TGTGCCAGCAGGAGCCCTGAAGCTTTCTTT
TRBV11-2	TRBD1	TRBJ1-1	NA	CASRPDRARNTEAFF	TGTGCCAGCAGACCAGACAGGGCGAGGAACACTGAAGCTTTCTTT
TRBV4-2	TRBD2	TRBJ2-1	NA	CASSQLGLAGDEQFF	TGTGCCAGCAGCCAGCTGGGACTAGCGGGCGATGAGCAGTTCTTC
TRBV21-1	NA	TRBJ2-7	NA	CASSTEGLAETYEQYF	TGTGCCAGCAGCACCGAAGGACTAGCTGAGACCTACGAGCAGTACTTC
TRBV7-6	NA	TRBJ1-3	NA	CASSGSGTASGNTIYF	TGTGCCAGCAGCGGAAGCGGGACGGCTTCTGGAAACACCATATATTTT
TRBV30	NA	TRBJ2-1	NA	CAWSRVARTGEQFF	TGTGCCTGGAGCAGGGTAGCCAGAACGGGTGAGCAGTTCTTC
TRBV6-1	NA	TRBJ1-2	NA	CASTPLDYGYTF	TGTGCCAGCACCCCTTTGGATTATGGCTACACCTTC
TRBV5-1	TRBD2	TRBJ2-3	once	CASSEAGGQTDTQYF	TGCGCCAGCAGCGAAGCGGGGGGGCAGACAGATACGCAGTATTTT
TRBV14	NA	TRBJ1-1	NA	CASSKGGWLTEAFF	TGTGCCAGCAGCAAAGGGGGGTGGCTCACTGAAGCTTTCTTT
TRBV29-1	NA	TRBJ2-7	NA	CSVVEHSYEQYF	TGCAGCGTTGTGGAACACTCCTACGAGCAGTACTTC
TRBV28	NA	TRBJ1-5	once	CASRPSQGRQPQHF	TGTGCCAGCCGGCCTTCCCAAGGGCGTCAGCCCCAGCATTTT
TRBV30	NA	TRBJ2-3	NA	CAWSVRPDTQYF	TGTGCCTGGAGTGTACGTCCAGATACGCAGTATTTT
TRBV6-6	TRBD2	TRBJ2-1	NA	CASSYSTSGRSYEQFF	TGTGCCAGCAGTTACTCGACTAGCGGGCGTTCATATGAGCAGTTCTTC
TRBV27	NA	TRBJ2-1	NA	CASRRTRGEKEDEQFF	TGTGCCAGCCGCCGGACTCGCGGGGAGAAGGAGGATGAGCAGTTCTTC
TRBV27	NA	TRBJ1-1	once	CASTRDRRTTEAFF	TGTGCCAGCACCCGGGACCGTCGAACCACTGAAGCTTTCTTT
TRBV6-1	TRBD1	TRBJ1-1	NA	CASRASGTVNTEAFF	TGTGCCAGCAGGGCCTCCGGGACAGTGAACACTGAAGCTTTCTTT
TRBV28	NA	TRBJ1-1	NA	CACMGHANTEAFF	TGTGCCTGTATGGGACACGCGAACACTGAAGCTTTCTTT
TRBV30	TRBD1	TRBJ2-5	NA	CAWSRTGQETQYF	TGTGCCTGGAGCCGGACAGGTCAAGAGACCCAGTACTTC
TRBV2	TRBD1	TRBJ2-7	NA	CASRELTGASYEQYF	TGTGCCAGCAGGGAGCTGACAGGGGCCTCCTACGAGCAGTACTTC
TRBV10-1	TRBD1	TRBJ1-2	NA	CASSEDDRDRHYYGYTF	TGCGCCAGCAGCGAGGACGACCGGGACAGACATTACTATGGCTACACCTTC
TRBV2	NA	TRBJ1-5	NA	CASSVDSSNQPQHF	TGTGCCAGCAGTGTGGACAGCAGCAATCAGCCCCAGCATTTT
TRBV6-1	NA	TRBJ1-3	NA	CASSYPVGAGNTIYF	TGTGCCAGCAGCTACCCCGTGGGAGCTGGAAACACCATATATTTT